Shown below are 6 T cell receptor beta chains from a single sample sequenced in a study of T cell responses to AZD1222 COVID-19 vaccine. Clones were sequenced by immunoSEQ multiplex PCR, and TCRdb holds only the in-frame ones, with some missing. Here the sample spans approximately 190,000 clones, roughly 88% being singletons. The starting material was peripheral blood, obtained on day 0 of AZD1222 vaccination. These receptors were taken from an adult in good health.

The chain combines TRBV11-3 with TRBJ1-6, with D unclear. The CDR3 has 13 amino acids. Trimming left V 1 base short and J 8 bases short, with 6 bases between. Germline lookup yields CDR1 SGHNT and CDR2 YENEEA. This CDR3 reads CASSLAPDSPLHF. CDR3 DNA: TGTGCCAGCAGCTTAGCTCCGGATTCACCCCTCCACTTT.

The CDR3 nucleotides are TGTGCCAGCAGTTCGGACAGGGAAGGGCCTCAGAACACTGAAGCTTTCTTT. As protein: CASSSDREGPQNTEAFF. V is TRBV28 and J is TRBJ1-1, with 8 bases aligning to TRBD1. The ends lost 4 bases at V and 1 base at J; junction bases unmatched: 11. The CDR3 is 17 amino acids. Germline lookup yields CDR1 MDHEN and CDR2 SYDVKM.

The rearrangement joins TRBV9 to TRBJ2-5; perhaps D is TRBD1 or TRBD2 (5 bases each). CDR3 length: 16 residues. Trimming shortened V by 3 bases and J by 5 bases, and 20 bases separated the two germline ends. The germline gives CDR1 SGDLS, CDR2 YYNGEE. CDR3 protein: CASSAGTRIFLETQYF. The CDR3 DNA reads TGTGCCAGCAGCGCCGGGACCCGGATCTTTTTGGAGACCCAGTACTTC.

The chain recombines TRBV3-1 (or the pseudogene TRBV3-2) with TRBJ1-6, with 9 bases that match TRBD1. Germline V gene lookup returns CDR1 LGHDT and CDR2 YNNKEL (reference sequence). Germline trimming cut 5 bases from V and 9 bases from J; bases unmatched to any gene: 8. The CDR3 extends over 15 amino acids. The CDR3 region is CASSTPGTGSSPLHF. DNA for the CDR3: TGTGCCAGCAGCACCCCCGGGACAGGGAGTTCACCCCTCCACTTT.

Concerning this clone itself: At one boundary the junction diverges from the germline segment, which might be a read error. The chain employs TRBV5-6 and TRBJ2-3, with unresolved D. The CDR3 runs 15 residues. Germline values: CDR1 SGHDT, CDR2 YYEEEE. DNA of the CDR3: TGTGCCAGCAGTTTGGGCCGGAGAGCGTCTGATACGCAGTATTTT. Its translation is CASSLGRRASDTQYF.

This clone was counted a few times. The chain combines TRBV7-4 with TRBJ2-7; 12 nucleotides line up with TRBD2. Germline lookup yields CDR1 SGHVT and CDR2 SQSDAQ. J was trimmed by 4 bases and V by 1 base; bases with no gene match: 8. This CDR3 has 17 residues. CDR3 coding DNA: TGTGCCAGCAGCTTAGGGAAGACTAGCGGGAGTGGGTACGAGCAGTACTTC. Translation gives CASSLGKTSGSGYEQYF.